Listed here are 9 T cell receptor beta chains from one sample, sequenced in a study of blood T cell repertoires in COVID-19. The method was immunoSEQ multiplex PCR; TCRdb's version includes in-frame clones alone and lacks a portion of them. The sample lists 25,000 to 35,000 clones, just under 80% occurring once. Sequencing used peripheral blood. Receptor source: an elderly man with acute or convalescent COVID-19.

The gene calls are TRBV13 and TRBJ1-2, with TRBD1 matching 8 bases. Germline V gives CDR1 PRHDT, CDR2 FYEKMQ (reference sequence). This CDR3 is built from 15 residues. The J segment lost 5 bases and the V segment lost 4 bases, leaving 9 bases of the junction unmatched. CDR3 in amino acids: CASSSQRQGRYGYTF. In DNA, the CDR3 is TGTGCCAGCAGCTCCCAGAGACAGGGGAGATATGGCTACACCTTC.

The genes are TRBV7-9 and TRBJ1-5; D might be TRBD1 (6 bases). The CDR3 runs to 14 residues. V was shortened by 3 bases and J by 6 bases, with 12 bases between the two germline ends. Germline CDR1 and CDR2: SEHNR and FQNEAQ (reference sequence). In DNA, the CDR3 is TGTGCCAGCAGCTTCTCGGACAGAGGTCAGCCCCAGCATTTT. Translated, it gives CASSFSDRGQPQHF.

To note about this clone: A read error may be the cause here, since a much bigger clone is one base away. The gene calls are TRBV20-1 and TRBJ1-2; D perhaps matches TRBD1 (5 bases). This CDR3 is built from 13 residues. The germline V gene encodes CDR1 DFQATT and CDR2 SNEGSKA (reference sequence). The CDR3 DNA reads as TGCAATGCTAGTTCCAGGGTGGACTATGGCTACACCTTC. Amino acids: CNASSRVDYGYTF.

The CDR3 bases are TGTGCCAGCAGTTGGAACAGGCCGGGTACTGAAGCTTTCTTT. This codes for CASSWNRPGTEAFF. The rearrangement links TRBV27 to TRBJ1-1; D perhaps matches TRBD1 (5 bases). V was cut by 4 bases and J by 5 bases, with 14 bases left in between. Per germline, CDR1 MNHEY and CDR2 SMNVEV (reference sequence). The CDR3 totals 14 residues.

The CDR3 spells CASGLRGKDRSYTEAFF. CDR3 nucleotide sequence: TGTGCTAGTGGTCTCCGGGGGAAAGACCGTTCTTACACTGAAGCTTTCTTT. This rearrangement joins TRBV12-5 to TRBJ1-1; maybe TRBD1 (5 bases). The CDR3 contains 17 residues. The germline V gene encodes CDR1 LGHNT and CDR2 FRNRAP. Trimming removed 5 bases at V and 3 bases at J, with 22 bases between.

In DNA, the CDR3 is TGTGCCAGCAGTGCACGACAGCGATCGGGTACCGGGGAGCTGTTTTTT. It encodes CASSARQRSGTGELFF. The V call is TRBV6-1, the J call TRBJ2-2; tentatively, D is TRBD1 (5 bases). In germline, CDR1 is MNHNS, CDR2 SASEGT. Trimming left V 4 bases short and J 5 bases short, with 17 bases between. The CDR3 is 16 residues long.

The CDR3 region has the DNA TGTGCCAGCAGCTTATTGGGGACTTTTGAAGCTTTCTTT. It encodes CASSLLGTFEAFF. V usage is TRBV7-8 and J usage is TRBJ1-1; tentatively, D is TRBD1 (5 bases). Trimming stripped 2 bases from V and 7 bases from J, with 11 bases between. Germline V CDR1 and CDR2: SGHVS, FQNEAQ. This CDR3 is 13 amino acids long.

This chain uses TRBV7-9 with TRBJ2-3, with 16 nucleotides matching TRBD2. The length of the CDR3 is 18 residues. Losses at the gene ends were 3 bases for V and 2 bases for J; bases not matched to a gene: 5. Germline CDR1 and CDR2: SEHNR and FQNEAQ (reference sequence). CDR3 DNA: TGTGCCAGCAGCTTCCCCGGGACTAGCGGGGGGGACACAGATACGCAGTATTTT. Its translation: CASSFPGTSGGDTDTQYF.

The J gene is TRBJ2-3, the V gene TRBV6-4; 9 nucleotides match TRBD2. This CDR3 is built from 17 residues. With V trimmed by 0 bases and J by 5 bases, 9 bases remained unmatched. Germline values: CDR1 MRHNA, CDR2 SNTAGT. CDR3 loop: CASSDSSLRGGEDTQYF. DNA for the CDR3: TGTGCCAGCAGTGACTCGAGTCTGCGGGGGGGAGAAGATACGCAGTATTTT.